Below, one T cell receptor beta chain is given with its context. The antigen is not known. The data are from a study of response to subunit inactivated influenza vaccine. The study's findings and limits: Each seasonal flu vaccination may recruit only limited new T cells, authors suggested.

V gave up 5 bases and J gave up 6 bases; unmatched junction bases: 15. The CDR3 consists of 17 residues. Via MiXCR, TCRdb re-called the RT-PCR reads, giving one row per CDR3 protein. The table includes some 800,000 distinct CDR3 sequences, around 20% detected once. The receptor was isolated from a man aged 50 to 60 who received an inactivated influenza vaccine. The sample was PBMCs from blood, taken 5 days after vaccination. The chain carries TRBV12-3 or TRBV12-4 and TRBJ2-7, with TRBD1 matching over 11 bases. The CDR3 bases are TGTGCCAGCAGTCGCGGAACCCTCGGGACAGGGGGTTCCGAGCAGTACTTC. This gives the protein CASSRGTLGTGGSEQYF.